These T cell receptor beta chains were read from a single sample in a study of cytomegalovirus exposure and HLA in healthy donors. The table came from immunoSEQ multiplex PCR; TCRdb's copy has only in-frame clones and leaves some out. The table lists 150,000 to 200,000 clones, around 74% of them singletons. Sequencing used PBMCs. The source of these receptors is a female donor in good health and CMV-seronegative. CDR3s include the opening cysteine and the closing phenylalanine or tryptophan. Each record gives: D gene, J gene, clone size, V gene, CDR3 protein, CDR3 DNA. The D gene is left open where the match is weak. Clone size is shown for a subset of rows, as once, few, many or a class of expanded clone.

d_call: .; j_call: TRBJ1-5; clone_size: .; v_call: TRBV5-5; cdr3_aa: CASSSDSGNQPQHF; cdr3_nt: TGTGCCAGCAGCTCCGACAGCGGCAATCAGCCCCAGCATTTT
d_call: .; j_call: TRBJ2-3; clone_size: few; v_call: TRBV6-5; cdr3_aa: CASSLRQSGDTQYF; cdr3_nt: TGTGCCAGCAGCTTAAGACAGTCAGGAGATACGCAGTATTTT
d_call: .; j_call: TRBJ1-4; clone_size: .; v_call: TRBV9; cdr3_aa: CASSVGPSREKLFF; cdr3_nt: TGTGCCAGCAGCGTCGGCCCTAGCCGTGAAAAACTGTTTTTT
d_call: .; j_call: TRBJ2-3; clone_size: .; v_call: TRBV6-4; cdr3_aa: CASSDGQPTDTQYF; cdr3_nt: TGTGCCAGCAGTGACGGACAGCCCACAGATACGCAGTATTTT
d_call: TRBD1; j_call: TRBJ1-5; clone_size: .; v_call: TRBV7-8; cdr3_aa: CASSWTGLRQPQHF; cdr3_nt: TGTGCCAGCAGCTGGACAGGGTTGAGGCAGCCCCAGCATTTT
d_call: .; j_call: TRBJ1-4; clone_size: .; v_call: TRBV5-1; cdr3_aa: CASSLGRGRATNEKLFF; cdr3_nt: TGCGCCAGCAGCTTGGGCAGGGGCCGTGCAACTAATGAAAAACTGTTTTTT
d_call: .; j_call: TRBJ1-1; clone_size: .; v_call: TRBV10-3; cdr3_aa: CAISESPARTEAFF; cdr3_nt: TGTGCCATCAGTGAGTCCCCCGCTCGGACTGAAGCTTTCTTT
d_call: .; j_call: TRBJ1-5; clone_size: .; v_call: TRBV19; cdr3_aa: CASSISRGVNQPQHF; cdr3_nt: TGTGCCAGTAGTATATCCAGGGGAGTAAATCAGCCCCAGCATTTT
d_call: TRBD2; j_call: TRBJ2-2; clone_size: .; v_call: TRBV6-5; cdr3_aa: CASKGLAENTGELFF; cdr3_nt: TGTGCCAGCAAGGGACTAGCGGAGAACACCGGGGAGCTGTTTTTT
d_call: .; j_call: TRBJ1-4; clone_size: .; v_call: TRBV6-5; cdr3_aa: CASSYQGTNEKLFF; cdr3_nt: TGTGCCAGCAGTTACCAGGGAACTAATGAAAAACTGTTTTTT
d_call: TRBD1; j_call: TRBJ1-3; clone_size: .; v_call: TRBV28; cdr3_aa: CASSSLGTVSGNTIYF; cdr3_nt: TGTGCCAGCAGTTCCCTCGGGACAGTCTCTGGAAACACCATATATTTT
d_call: TRBD1; j_call: TRBJ1-1; clone_size: .; v_call: TRBV6-1; cdr3_aa: CASSVRGNTEAFF; cdr3_nt: TGTGCCAGCAGTGTCAGGGGGAACACTGAAGCCTTCTTT
d_call: .; j_call: TRBJ2-7; clone_size: once; v_call: TRBV12-2; cdr3_aa: CASRGDSVTYEQYF; cdr3_nt: TGTGCAAGTCGGGGCGACAGCGTAACCTACGAGCAGTACTTC
d_call: TRBD1; j_call: TRBJ2-7; clone_size: .; v_call: TRBV27; cdr3_aa: CAGRDRDFYEQYF; cdr3_nt: TGTGCCGGCCGGGACAGGGACTTCTACGAGCAGTACTTC
d_call: TRBD1; j_call: TRBJ1-5; clone_size: .; v_call: TRBV7-8; cdr3_aa: CASSLAGTALNQPQHF; cdr3_nt: TGTGCCAGCAGCTTAGCGGGGACAGCACTCAATCAGCCCCAGCATTTT
d_call: TRBD2; j_call: TRBJ2-7; clone_size: once; v_call: TRBV9; cdr3_aa: CASSVGLAPTYEQYF; cdr3_nt: TGTGCCAGCAGCGTAGGACTAGCGCCAACCTACGAGCAGTACTTC
d_call: .; j_call: TRBJ2-3; clone_size: few; v_call: TRBV7-3; cdr3_aa: CASSQAGGAGDTQYF; cdr3_nt: TGTGCCAGCAGCCAAGCTGGGGGGGCGGGAGATACGCAGTATTTT
d_call: .; j_call: TRBJ1-4; clone_size: .; v_call: TRBV5-1; cdr3_aa: CASSSSTGIEKLFF; cdr3_nt: TGCGCCAGCAGCTCCTCTACAGGGATTGAAAAACTGTTTTTT
d_call: .; j_call: TRBJ1-2; clone_size: .; v_call: TRBV19; cdr3_aa: CASSIRGGGYTF; cdr3_nt: TGTGCCAGTAGTATAAGAGGAGGTGGCTACACCTTC
d_call: .; j_call: TRBJ2-2; clone_size: .; v_call: TRBV2; cdr3_aa: CASSETSSDTGELFF; cdr3_nt: TGTGCCAGCAGTGAGACGTCTAGCGACACCGGGGAGCTGTTTTTT
d_call: TRBD1; j_call: TRBJ2-7; clone_size: .; v_call: TRBV29-1; cdr3_aa: CSVEDDRDNEQYF; cdr3_nt: TGCAGCGTTGAAGACGACAGGGACAACGAGCAGTACTTC
d_call: .; j_call: TRBJ2-2; clone_size: .; v_call: TRBV5-1; cdr3_aa: CASSLLSGTLNTGELFF; cdr3_nt: TGCGCCAGCAGCTTGCTTAGCGGTACGCTTAACACCGGGGAGCTGTTTTTT
d_call: .; j_call: TRBJ1-3; clone_size: .; v_call: TRBV4-1; cdr3_aa: CASRKEPGDSGNTIYF; cdr3_nt: TGCGCCAGCAGAAAAGAGCCAGGGGACTCTGGAAACACCATATATTTT
d_call: .; j_call: TRBJ2-1; clone_size: few; v_call: TRBV7-7; cdr3_aa: CASSSDYNYNEQFF; cdr3_nt: TGTGCTAGCAGCTCAGATTACAATTACAATGAGCAGTTCTTC
d_call: .; j_call: TRBJ2-1; clone_size: .; v_call: TRBV7-6; cdr3_aa: CASSLSREQFF; cdr3_nt: TGTGCCAGCAGCTTAAGCCGAGAGCAGTTCTTC
d_call: TRBD1; j_call: TRBJ2-7; clone_size: few; v_call: TRBV5-1; cdr3_aa: CASRGTGEKIYEQYF; cdr3_nt: TGCGCCAGCAGGGGGACAGGGGAAAAAATCTACGAGCAGTACTTC
d_call: .; j_call: TRBJ2-2; clone_size: .; v_call: TRBV6-6; cdr3_aa: CASTLGDTHTGELFF; cdr3_nt: TGTGCCAGCACCCTGGGCGACACCCACACCGGGGAGCTGTTTTTT
d_call: TRBD1; j_call: TRBJ2-7; clone_size: .; v_call: TRBV28; cdr3_aa: CASSLPTGMNYEQYF; cdr3_nt: TGTGCCAGCAGCCTGCCGACAGGGATGAACTACGAGCAGTACTTC
d_call: .; j_call: TRBJ1-1; clone_size: .; v_call: TRBV4-3; cdr3_aa: CASSQDLPGANTEAFF; cdr3_nt: TGCGCCAGCAGCCAAGATCTTCCAGGGGCGAACACTGAAGCTTTCTTT
d_call: TRBD2; j_call: TRBJ2-3; clone_size: .; v_call: TRBV13; cdr3_aa: CASSSSSGGAPRTDTQYF; cdr3_nt: TGTGCCAGCAGCTCCTCTAGCGGGGGGGCTCCGCGCACAGATACGCAGTATTTT
d_call: .; j_call: TRBJ1-1; clone_size: .; v_call: TRBV7-3; cdr3_aa: CASSLGAETEAFF; cdr3_nt: TGTGCCAGCAGCTTAGGGGCGGAGACTGAAGCTTTCTTT
d_call: .; j_call: TRBJ1-1; clone_size: .; v_call: TRBV15; cdr3_aa: CATSRDRAGGTEAFF; cdr3_nt: TGTGCCACCAGCAGAGATCGAGCCGGGGGCACTGAAGCTTTCTTT
d_call: .; j_call: TRBJ1-2; clone_size: once; v_call: TRBV27; cdr3_aa: CASKYTGTNYGYTF; cdr3_nt: TGTGCCAGCAAATATACCGGGACAAACTATGGCTACACCTTC
d_call: TRBD1; j_call: TRBJ2-1; clone_size: once; v_call: TRBV7-9; cdr3_aa: CASTPGLGQVYNEQFF; cdr3_nt: TGTGCCAGCACCCCAGGGCTGGGACAGGTTTACAATGAGCAGTTCTTC
d_call: TRBD1; j_call: TRBJ1-1; clone_size: .; v_call: TRBV5-1; cdr3_aa: CASSFRQGANTEAFF; cdr3_nt: TGCGCCAGCAGCTTCCGACAGGGGGCAAACACTGAAGCTTTCTTT
d_call: .; j_call: TRBJ2-7; clone_size: .; v_call: TRBV21-1; cdr3_aa: CASRGVGEFTSGRYEQYF; cdr3_nt: TGTGCCAGCAGAGGGGTTGGGGAATTTACTAGCGGCCGCTACGAGCAGTACTTC
d_call: .; j_call: TRBJ1-2; clone_size: .; v_call: TRBV7-9; cdr3_aa: CASSLGSGANYGYTF; cdr3_nt: TGTGCCAGCAGCTTAGGTTCCGGGGCTAACTATGGCTACACCTTC
d_call: .; j_call: TRBJ2-3; clone_size: .; v_call: TRBV4-3; cdr3_aa: CASSQSSLGGANTQYF; cdr3_nt: TGCGCCAGCAGCCAATCCTCGCTAGGGGGGGCGAATACGCAGTATTTT
d_call: TRBD1; j_call: TRBJ2-7; clone_size: .; v_call: TRBV6-6; cdr3_aa: CASSPRDRGDYEQYF; cdr3_nt: TGTGCCAGCAGCCCCAGGGACAGGGGGGACTACGAGCAGTACTTC
d_call: .; j_call: TRBJ2-3; clone_size: .; v_call: TRBV18; cdr3_aa: CASSPNTSTDTQYF; cdr3_nt: TGTGCCAGCTCACCAAATACTAGCACAGATACGCAGTATTTT
d_call: TRBD2; j_call: TRBJ2-7; clone_size: few; v_call: TRBV9; cdr3_aa: CASSSSGVSSYEQYF; cdr3_nt: TGTGCCAGCAGCTCTAGCGGGGTTAGCTCCTACGAGCAGTACTTC
d_call: TRBD1; j_call: TRBJ1-1; clone_size: .; v_call: TRBV28; cdr3_aa: CASIRGGTGLSTEAFF; cdr3_nt: TGTGCCAGCATTCGTGGCGGGACAGGGCTGAGCACTGAAGCTTTCTTT
d_call: TRBD2; j_call: TRBJ2-1; clone_size: .; v_call: TRBV7-2; cdr3_aa: CASSVTSGPYNEQFF; cdr3_nt: TGTGCCAGCAGCGTGACTAGCGGCCCTTACAATGAGCAGTTCTTC
d_call: .; j_call: TRBJ2-3; clone_size: .; v_call: TRBV28; cdr3_aa: CASSVRGNTQYF; cdr3_nt: TGTGCCAGCAGTGTCCGCGGGAATACGCAGTATTTT
d_call: .; j_call: TRBJ2-7; clone_size: once; v_call: TRBV6-6; cdr3_aa: CAGGSGLKPYEQYF; cdr3_nt: TGTGCGGGGGGAAGCGGGTTGAAACCCTACGAGCAGTACTTC
d_call: TRBD1; j_call: TRBJ1-1; clone_size: few; v_call: TRBV7-9; cdr3_aa: CASSLGGQGTEAFF; cdr3_nt: TGTGCCAGCAGCTTAGGTGGACAGGGGACTGAAGCTTTCTTT
d_call: TRBD1; j_call: TRBJ2-7; clone_size: .; v_call: TRBV5-1; cdr3_aa: CASSSTGAYEQYF; cdr3_nt: TGCGCCAGCAGCAGCACAGGGGCCTACGAGCAGTACTTC
d_call: TRBD2; j_call: TRBJ2-3; clone_size: .; v_call: TRBV5-1; cdr3_aa: CATTSGGITDTQYF; cdr3_nt: TGCGCCACCACTAGCGGGGGGATCACAGATACGCAGTATTTT
d_call: TRBD1; j_call: TRBJ2-7; clone_size: .; v_call: TRBV9; cdr3_aa: CASSVGQGVGEQYF; cdr3_nt: TGTGCCAGCAGCGTAGGACAGGGCGTAGGCGAGCAGTACTTC
d_call: .; j_call: TRBJ1-1; clone_size: .; v_call: TRBV28; cdr3_aa: CASSLDIVTPRPFF; cdr3_nt: TGTGCCAGCAGTTTGGACATTGTAACTCCGCGCCCTTTCTTT
d_call: .; j_call: TRBJ2-3; clone_size: few; v_call: TRBV6-1; cdr3_aa: CASSESPGRTDTQYF; cdr3_nt: TGTGCCAGCAGTGAAAGCCCTGGGAGGACAGATACGCAGTATTTT
d_call: .; j_call: TRBJ2-1; clone_size: .; v_call: TRBV7-8; cdr3_aa: CASSLGDNNEQFF; cdr3_nt: TGTGCCAGCAGCTTAGGAGACAACAATGAGCAGTTCTTC
d_call: .; j_call: TRBJ2-7; clone_size: .; v_call: TRBV7-9; cdr3_aa: CSSSVGDYEQYF; cdr3_nt: TGTTCCAGCAGCGTCGGGGACTACGAGCAGTACTTC
d_call: TRBD2; j_call: TRBJ2-1; clone_size: .; v_call: TRBV15; cdr3_aa: CATSRVTSGSDEQFF; cdr3_nt: TGTGCCACCAGCAGGGTGACTAGCGGGAGTGATGAGCAGTTCTTC